This T cell receptor (beta chain) emerged from a study of cytomegalovirus exposure and HLA in healthy donors. The PCR ran on 60 Vbeta and 13 Jbeta primers. Repertoires were generated with immunoSEQ multiplex PCR, while TCRdb's copy carries only in-frame clones and drops some. The sample lists 95,000 to 150,000 clones, around 65% seen once, with 1.5% in the top ten. This clonotype was sampled from a man younger than 30 in good health and CMV-seronegative. The sequenced material came from PBMCs.

The CDR3 nucleotides are TGTGCCTCGCCACTGGGGGGGGAACGAGGAAATGGCTACACCTTC. It yields the protein CASPLGGERGNGYTF. V usage is TRBV30 and J usage is TRBJ1-2, with D possibly matching TRBD1 (5 bases). Germline CDR1 and CDR2: GTSNPN and SVGIG (reference sequence). The CDR3 runs to 15 residues. V dropped 7 bases and J dropped 6 bases, with 24 bases sitting between them.